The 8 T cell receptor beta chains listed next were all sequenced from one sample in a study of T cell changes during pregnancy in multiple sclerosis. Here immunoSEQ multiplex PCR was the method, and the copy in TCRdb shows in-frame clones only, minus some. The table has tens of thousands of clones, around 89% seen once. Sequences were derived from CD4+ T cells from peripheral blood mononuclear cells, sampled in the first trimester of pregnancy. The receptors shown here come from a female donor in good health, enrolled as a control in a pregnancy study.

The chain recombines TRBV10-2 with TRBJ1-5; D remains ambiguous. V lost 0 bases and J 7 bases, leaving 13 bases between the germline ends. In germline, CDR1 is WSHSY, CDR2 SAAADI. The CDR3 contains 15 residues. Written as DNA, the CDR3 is TGCGCCAGCAGTGAGTCGACGGGTTTTGGGCAGCCCCAGCATTTT. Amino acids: CASSESTGFGQPQHF.

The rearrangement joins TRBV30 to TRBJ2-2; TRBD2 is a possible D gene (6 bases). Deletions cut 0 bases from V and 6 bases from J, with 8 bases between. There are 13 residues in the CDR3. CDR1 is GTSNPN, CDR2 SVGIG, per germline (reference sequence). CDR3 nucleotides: TGTGCCTGGAGTGTTTGGGAGGCCGGGGAGCTGTTTTTT. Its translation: CAWSVWEAGELFF.

In DNA form, the CDR3 reads TGTGCCAGTAGTCGACAGAGTAGGAACACTGAAGCTTTCTTT. This encodes CASSRQSRNTEAFF. The genes are TRBV19 and TRBJ1-1; the D gene is possibly TRBD1 (5 bases). The germline CDR1 and CDR2 sequences are LNHDA and SQIVND (reference sequence). V was cut by 5 bases and J by 1 base, with 11 bases left in between. CDR3 length equals 14 residues.

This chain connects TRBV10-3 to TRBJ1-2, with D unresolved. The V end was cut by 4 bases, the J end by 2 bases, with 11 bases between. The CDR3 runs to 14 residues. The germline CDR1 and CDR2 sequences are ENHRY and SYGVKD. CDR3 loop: CAISGGRVNYGYTF. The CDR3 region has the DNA TGTGCCATCAGTGGCGGGAGGGTAAACTATGGCTACACCTTC.

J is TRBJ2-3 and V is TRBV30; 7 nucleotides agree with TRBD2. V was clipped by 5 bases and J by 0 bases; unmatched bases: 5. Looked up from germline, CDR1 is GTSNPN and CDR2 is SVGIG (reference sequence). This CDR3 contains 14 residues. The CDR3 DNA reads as TGTGCCTGGGGGGGACTAACTAGCACAGATACGCAGTATTTT. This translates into CAWGGLTSTDTQYF.

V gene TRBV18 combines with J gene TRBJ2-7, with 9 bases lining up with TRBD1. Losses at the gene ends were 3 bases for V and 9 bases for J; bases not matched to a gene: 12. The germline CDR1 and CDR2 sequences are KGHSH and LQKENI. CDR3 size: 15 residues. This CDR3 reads CASSPPGQGGLGQYF. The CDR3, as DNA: TGTGCCAGCTCACCCCCGGGACAGGGAGGATTGGGGCAGTACTTC.

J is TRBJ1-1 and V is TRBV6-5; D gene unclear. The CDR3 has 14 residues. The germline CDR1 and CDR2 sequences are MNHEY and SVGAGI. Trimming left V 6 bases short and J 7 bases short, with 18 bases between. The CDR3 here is CASSPGGSFGEAFF. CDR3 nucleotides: TGTGCCAGCAGCCCCGGAGGGTCTTTTGGTGAAGCTTTCTTT.

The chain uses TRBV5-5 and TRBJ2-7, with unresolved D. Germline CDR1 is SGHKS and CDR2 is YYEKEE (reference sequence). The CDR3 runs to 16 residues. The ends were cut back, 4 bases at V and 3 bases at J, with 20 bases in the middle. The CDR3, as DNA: TGTGCCAGCAGCGTTTTCTTGCCAGGAATTAACTACGAGCAGTACTTC. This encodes CASSVFLPGINYEQYF.